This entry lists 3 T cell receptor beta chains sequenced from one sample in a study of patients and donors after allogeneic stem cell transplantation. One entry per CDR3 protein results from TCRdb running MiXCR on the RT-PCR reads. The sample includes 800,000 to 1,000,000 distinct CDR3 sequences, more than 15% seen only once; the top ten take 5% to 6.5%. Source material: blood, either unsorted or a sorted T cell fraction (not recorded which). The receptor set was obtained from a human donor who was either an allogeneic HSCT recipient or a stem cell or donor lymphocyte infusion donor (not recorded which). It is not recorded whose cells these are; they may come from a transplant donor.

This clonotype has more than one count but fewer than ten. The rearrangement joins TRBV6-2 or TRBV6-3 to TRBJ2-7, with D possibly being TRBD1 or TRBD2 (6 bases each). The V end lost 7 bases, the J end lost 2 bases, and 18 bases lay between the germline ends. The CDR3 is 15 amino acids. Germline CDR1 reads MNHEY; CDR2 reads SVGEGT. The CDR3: CASTQGGPPTYEQYF. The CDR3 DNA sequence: TGTGCCAGCACCCAAGGGGGGCCCCCGACCTACGAGCAGTACTTC.

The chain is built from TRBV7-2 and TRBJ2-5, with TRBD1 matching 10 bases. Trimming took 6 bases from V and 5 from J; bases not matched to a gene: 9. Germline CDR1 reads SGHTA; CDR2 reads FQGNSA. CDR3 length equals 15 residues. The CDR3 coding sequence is TGTGCCAGCAGTCTTCGACAGGGGGCTAGGGAGACCCAGTACTTC. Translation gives CASSLRQGARETQYF.

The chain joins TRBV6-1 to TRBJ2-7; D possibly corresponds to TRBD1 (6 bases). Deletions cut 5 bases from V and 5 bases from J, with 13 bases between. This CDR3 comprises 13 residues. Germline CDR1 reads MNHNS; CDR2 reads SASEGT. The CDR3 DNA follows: TGTGCCAGCAGTCCCACAGGGTTCAACGAGCAGTACTTC. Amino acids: CASSPTGFNEQYF.